Following are 26 T cell receptor beta chains from one sample sequenced in a study of radiation and T cells in renal cell carcinoma. Sequencing used immunoSEQ multiplex PCR; TCRdb keeps in-frame clones, though not all of them. The table lists 70,000 to 100,000 clones, around 85% of them singletons. As to time point: blood 2 weeks post-SBRT. Treatment noted: 15 Gy SBRT to primary tumor, nephrectomy 4 weeks later. Sequencing was performed on blood, taken from a patient whose treatment included radiotherapy and nephrectomy. These receptor sequences come from a woman between 50 and 59 years old with renal cell carcinoma.

The chain combines TRBV10-2 with TRBJ1-2, with 10 bases matching TRBD1. V trimming: 8 bases; J trimming: 0 bases; junction bases outside the gene matches: 6. CDR3 length equals 15 residues. CDR1 and CDR2 from the germline V gene are WSHSY and SAAADI. The DNA for the CDR3 is TGCGCCAGCGGGGGACAGGGGACCTCTAACTATGGCTACACCTTC. As protein: CASGGQGTSNYGYTF.

The V gene is TRBV18, the J gene TRBJ2-1; 7 bases fit TRBD1. J gave up 12 bases and V 3 bases, and 8 bases lay outside the gene matches. The CDR3 sequence is 13 residues long. From germline, CDR1 is KGHSH and CDR2 LQKENI. The CDR3 is CASSPARGRAQFF. The CDR3 DNA reads TGTGCCAGCTCACCCGCGAGGGGGCGGGCGCAGTTCTTC.

The chain links TRBV27 to TRBJ1-2; the D gene is possibly TRBD1 (6 bases). The CDR3 length is 14 residues. V was shortened by 3 bases and J by 4 bases, with 12 bases between the two germline ends. Germline lookup yields CDR1 MNHEY and CDR2 SMNVEV (reference sequence). CDR3 sequence: CASSLGGKSYGYTF. The CDR3 DNA follows: TGTGCCAGCAGTTTGGGGGGCAAAAGCTATGGCTACACCTTC.

The chain couples TRBV28 to TRBJ1-2, with a weak D call TRBD1 (6 bases). The length of the CDR3 is 13 residues. From germline, CDR1 is MDHEN and CDR2 SYDVKM. V was clipped by 2 bases and J by 8 bases, with 12 bases between them. Written as DNA, the CDR3 is TGTGCCAGCAGTTTAACAGGGAGAAGCGGCTACACCTTC. It encodes CASSLTGRSGYTF.

V and J are TRBV10-1 and TRBJ2-7; TRBD1 matches at 7 bases. Per the germline V gene, CDR1 is WNHNN and CDR2 is SYGVQD (reference sequence). V was clipped by 6 bases and J by 0 bases; unmatched bases: 2. The CDR3 runs to 13 residues. CDR3 sequence (DNA): TGCGCCAGCAGCCGGGACAGCTCCTACGAGCAGTACTTC. This codes for CASSRDSSYEQYF.

A single count supports this clone. CDR3 coding DNA: TGTGCCAGCAGTTACGGGGCGCGGGGGGCCAACGTCCTGACTTTC. This sequence encodes CASSYGARGANVLTF. The chain couples TRBV6-5 to TRBJ2-6, with a weak D call TRBD1 (5 bases). Trimming shortened V by 2 bases and J by 4 bases, and 9 bases separated the two germline ends. Germline-derived CDR1 and CDR2 are MNHEY and SVGAGI. The CDR3 totals 15 residues.

The chain has TRBV6-1 and TRBJ1-5, with D unclear. Trimming stripped 2 bases from V and 7 bases from J, with 12 bases between. The CDR3 loop spans 14 amino acids. Germline CDR1 MNHNS, CDR2 SASEGT. The CDR3 loop is CASSESIGVQPQHF. CDR3 in DNA: TGTGCCAGCAGTGAATCTATTGGCGTCCAGCCCCAGCATTTT.

The chain combines TRBV4-3 with TRBJ1-2; D perhaps matches TRBD1 (5 bases). This CDR3 contains 14 residues. Looked up from germline, CDR1 is LGHNA and CDR2 is YSLEER. The V end was cut by 0 bases, the J end by 7 bases, with 12 bases between. CDR3 nucleotides: TGCGCCAGCAGCCAAGATTTGGGGGTCGGTGGCTACACCTTC. It codes for CASSQDLGVGGYTF.

This sequence joins TRBV14 and TRBJ1-5; 11 bases agree with TRBD1. The trim removed 4 bases at V and 1 base at J, leaving 9 bases unmatched. Germline-derived CDR1 and CDR2 are SGHDN and FVKESK. This CDR3 contains 18 residues. CDR3 sequence (DNA): TGTGCCAGCAGCCTTGGACAGGGGGCGATGGTAAGCAATCAGCCCCAGCATTTT. Translation: CASSLGQGAMVSNQPQHF. Full variable domain (outside the CDR3, taken from reference TRBV14 and TRBJ1-5): EAGVTQFPSHSVIEKGQTVTLRCDPISGHDNLYWYRRVMGKEIKFLLHFVKESKQDESGMPNNRFLAERTGGTYSTLKVQPAELEDSGVYFCASSLGQGAMVSNQPQHFGDGTRLSIL.

This rearrangement joins TRBV9 to TRBJ1-5; D uncertain. CDR3 length: 13 residues. The germline gives CDR1 SGDLS, CDR2 YYNGEE. The V end lost 1 base, the J end lost 4 bases, and 6 bases lay between the germline ends. CDR3 in amino acids: CASSVKLNQPQHF. In DNA, the CDR3 is TGTGCCAGCAGCGTAAAGCTTAATCAGCCCCAGCATTTT.

J is TRBJ2-7 and V is TRBV7-2; D gene ambiguous. CDR3 length: 12 amino acids. In germline, CDR1 is SGHTA, CDR2 FQGNSA. V was clipped by 1 base and J by 8 bases, with 9 bases between them. CDR3 loop: CASSLDGYKQYF. The CDR3 DNA reads as TGTGCCAGCAGCTTAGATGGGTACAAGCAGTACTTC.

J is TRBJ1-1 and V is TRBV6-5; perhaps TRBD1 as D (5 bases). CDR1 MNHEY and CDR2 SVGAGI come from the germline V gene. Trimming removed 0 bases at V and 6 bases at J, with 11 bases between. The CDR3 contains 14 residues. CDR3 bases: TGTGCCAGCAGTTACTCGGGGGATGAACCTGAAGCTTTCTTT. It codes for CASSYSGDEPEAFF.

The genes are TRBV6-5 and TRBJ1-2; a possible D gene is TRBD1 (5 bases). V dropped 5 bases and J dropped 7 bases, with 17 bases sitting between them. The germline V gene encodes CDR1 MNHEY and CDR2 SVGAGI. CDR3 length: 14 amino acids. The CDR3 here is CASSEHRPKVGYTF. The CDR3 nucleotides read TGTGCCAGCAGTGAACACAGGCCAAAGGTTGGCTACACCTTC.

The V gene is TRBV5-1, the J gene TRBJ1-2; D not resolved. CDR1 is SGHRS and CDR2 is YFSETQ in the germline V gene. The V gene lost 1 base and the J gene lost 0 bases, with 10 bases spanning the gap. This CDR3 is 15 amino acids long. CDR3 in amino acids: CASSLTAGSNYGYTF. In DNA, the CDR3 is TGCGCCAGCAGCTTGACCGCGGGTTCTAACTATGGCTACACCTTC.

This clone was counted between two and nine times. The chain combines TRBV4-1 with TRBJ2-5; D tentatively fits TRBD1 or TRBD2 (5 bases each). The CDR3 contains 15 residues. V lost 0 bases to trimming and J lost 5 bases, with 13 bases between them. The V gene's germline CDR1 is MGHRA and CDR2 YSYEKL. The CDR3 nucleotides are TGCGCCAGCAGCCAAGATGGGGACCGGTCGGAGACCCAGTACTTC. Translating it yields CASSQDGDRSETQYF.

The chain combines TRBV5-1 with TRBJ1-2, with TRBD1 matching over 8 bases. Trimming cost V 0 bases and J 8 bases; bases outside gene matches: 15. Germline lookup yields CDR1 SGHRS and CDR2 YFSETQ. The CDR3 covers 17 residues. The DNA for the CDR3 is TGCGCCAGCAGCTTGGTGGGATCCGGGGACAGGACTTGGGGCTACACCTTC. Amino acid sequence: CASSLVGSGDRTWGYTF. The complete variable domain, with remaining parts taken from reference TRBV5-1 and TRBJ1-2, reads KAGVTQTPRYLIKTRGQQVTLSCSPISGHRSVSWYQQTPGQGLQFLFEYFSETQRNKGNFPGRFSGRQFSNSRSEMNVSTLELGDSALYLCASSLVGSGDRTWGYTFGSGTRLTVV.

The CDR3 coding sequence is TGTGCCAGCAGCTTGGCGAATACGCAGTATTTT. Amino acid sequence: CASSLANTQYF. The rearrangement links TRBV5-6 to TRBJ2-3; D unclear. The germline V gene encodes CDR1 SGHDT and CDR2 YYEEEE. CDR3 length equals 11 residues. Trimming pared 0 bases from V and 7 bases from J, leaving 3 bases between.

The genes are TRBV30 and TRBJ2-2, with D perhaps TRBD2 (6 bases). This CDR3 has 15 amino acids. Germline lookup yields CDR1 GTSNPN and CDR2 SVGIG (reference sequence). V lost 3 bases to trimming and J lost 6 bases, with 17 bases between them. As DNA, the CDR3 is TGTGCCTGGAGGGGCGGGACGAACGACGCCGGGGAGCTGTTTTTT. This codes for CAWRGGTNDAGELFF.

The chain is built from TRBV6-5 and TRBJ2-1; 7 bases map to TRBD2. The germline V gene encodes CDR1 MNHEY and CDR2 SVGAGI. This CDR3 spans 15 amino acids. V was pared by 11 bases and J by 1 base, with 11 bases of the junction left unmatched. The CDR3 sequence: CARAGREISYNEQFF. The CDR3 DNA follows: TGTGCCCGGGCGGGGCGGGAGATTTCCTACAATGAGCAGTTCTTC.

This rearrangement joins TRBV28 to TRBJ1-1; maybe TRBD1 (6 bases). There are 14 residues in the CDR3. V dropped 7 bases and J dropped 1 base, with 13 bases sitting between them. Germline V gives CDR1 MDHEN, CDR2 SYDVKM. The DNA of the CDR3 is TGTGCCAGCATTCTCGCAGGGGCGAACACTGAAGCTTTCTTT. Translating it yields CASILAGANTEAFF.

The chain employs TRBV6-4 and TRBJ2-3; the D gene is possibly TRBD1 (5 bases). The CDR3 spans 17 residues. The germline V and J ends were trimmed by 0 bases and 0 bases, with 13 bases remaining between them. The germline gives CDR1 MRHNA, CDR2 SNTAGT. CDR3: CASSDSTDPSSTDTQYF. The DNA for the CDR3 is TGTGCCAGCAGTGACTCGACAGACCCTTCTAGCACAGATACGCAGTATTTT.

The rearrangement uses TRBV6-5 and TRBJ2-7; no firm D call. This CDR3 has 11 residues. Germline V lookup: CDR1 MNHEY, CDR2 SVGAGI. The V end was cut by 6 bases, the J end by 6 bases, with 9 bases between. CDR3 residues: CASSSGFEQYF. The CDR3 region has the DNA TGTGCCAGCAGCTCCGGATTCGAGCAGTACTTC.

J is TRBJ1-5 and V is TRBV6-1; D unclear. Trimming removed 3 bases from V and 9 bases from J, with 12 bases in between. CDR3 length equals 13 residues. CDR1 and CDR2 (germline): MNHNS, SASEGT. The CDR3 nucleotides read TGTGCCAGCAGTGATGGCGGAGTAAGGCCCCAGCATTTT. Its protein product is CASSDGGVRPQHF.

The chain carries TRBV7-9 and TRBJ2-7; D unclear. Germline V gene lookup returns CDR1 SEHNR and CDR2 FQNEAQ (reference sequence). V was shortened by 2 bases and J by 6 bases, with 8 bases between the two germline ends. There are 12 residues in the CDR3. CDR3 DNA sequence: TGTGCCAGCAGCTTAATTAACGGCGAGCAGTACTTC. This codes for CASSLINGEQYF.

V is TRBV28 and J is TRBJ1-4; 7 bases fit TRBD1. The CDR3 extends over 16 amino acids. Trimming cost V 6 bases and J 0 bases; bases outside gene matches: 7. In germline, CDR1 is MDHEN, CDR2 SYDVKM. CDR3 sequence reads: CASRQGGPATNEKLFF. The DNA for the CDR3 is TGTGCCAGCAGGCAAGGGGGCCCGGCAACTAATGAAAAACTGTTTTTT.

J is TRBJ2-3 and V is TRBV11-2; tentatively, D is TRBD2 (6 bases). The CDR3 length is 19 residues. Between the trimmed V and J ends, which lost 0 bases and 0 bases, there was a span of 19 bases. Germline lookup yields CDR1 SGHAT and CDR2 FQNNGV. The CDR3 nucleotides read TGTGCCAGCAGCTTAGATCCGGGGGACTGGCGAACGAGCACAGATACGCAGTATTTT. It specifies CASSLDPGDWRTSTDTQYF.